This paragraph covers one T cell receptor beta chain sequence. Its antigen remains unknown. This sample is drawn from a study of T cell repertoires in cytomegalovirus infection. Overall study context: Used in the study were CMV epitopes, some recently identified and HLA-C-restricted, others well-studied and HLA-B-restricted. Both a matching HLA type and CMV infection were indicated by public TCR beta signatures.

MiXCR, applied by TCRdb to the reads, yields one record per CDR3 protein. The table records more than 85,000 distinct CDR3 sequences, roughly 30% of them present only once. Germline V gene lookup returns CDR1 MGHRA and CDR2 YSYEKL. CDR3 length: 15 residues. V dropped 3 bases and J dropped 5; count of bases not matched to a gene: 3. The TCR was taken from a human donor in good health (CMV status not recorded). Some clones in this sample may be carry-over from other donors' samples. The sample here was CD8+ T cells from cultured PBMCs, taken from culture after CMV antigen stimulation. The chain uses TRBV4-1 and TRBJ2-5, with 13 positions matching TRBD2. CDR3 in amino acids: CASSQELAGGETQYF. CDR3 sequence (DNA): TGCGCCAGCAGCCAGGAACTAGCGGGGGGGGAGACCCAGTACTTC.